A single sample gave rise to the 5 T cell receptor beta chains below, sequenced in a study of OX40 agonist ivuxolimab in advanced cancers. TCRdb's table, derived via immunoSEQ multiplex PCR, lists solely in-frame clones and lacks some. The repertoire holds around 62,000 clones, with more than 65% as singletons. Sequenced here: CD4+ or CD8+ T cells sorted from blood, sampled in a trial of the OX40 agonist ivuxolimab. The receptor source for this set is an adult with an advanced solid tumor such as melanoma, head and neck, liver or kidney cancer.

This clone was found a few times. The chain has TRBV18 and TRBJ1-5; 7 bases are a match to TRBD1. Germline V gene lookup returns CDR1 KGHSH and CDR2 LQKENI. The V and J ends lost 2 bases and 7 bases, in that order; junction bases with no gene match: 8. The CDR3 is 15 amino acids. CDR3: CASSPGAGGSQPQHF. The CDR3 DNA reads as TGTGCCAGCTCACCAGGGGCAGGGGGGAGCCAGCCCCAGCATTTT.

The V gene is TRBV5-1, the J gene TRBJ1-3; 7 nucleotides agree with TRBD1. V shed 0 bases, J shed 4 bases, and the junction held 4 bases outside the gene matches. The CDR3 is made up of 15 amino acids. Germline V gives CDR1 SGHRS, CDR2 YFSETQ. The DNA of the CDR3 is TGCGCCAGCAGCTTGGGACAGGGTCCGGGAAACACCATATATTTT. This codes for CASSLGQGPGNTIYF. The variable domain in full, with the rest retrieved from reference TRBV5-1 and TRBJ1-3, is KAGVTQTPRYLIKTRGQQVTLSCSPISGHRSVSWYQQTPGQGLQFLFEYFSETQRNKGNFPGRFSGRQFSNSRSEMNVSTLELGDSALYLCASSLGQGPGNTIYFGEGSWLTVV.

CDR3 nucleotides: TGTGCCAGCAGCCCGGGGAGCGGCGCGCCCTACGAGCAGTACTTC. It translates to CASSPGSGAPYEQYF. The chain has TRBV5-4 and TRBJ2-7, with TRBD2 as a possible D gene (5 bases). Trimming pared 4 bases from V and 2 bases from J, leaving 16 bases between. Germline lookup yields CDR1 SGHNT and CDR2 YYREEE (reference sequence). CDR3 size: 15 residues.

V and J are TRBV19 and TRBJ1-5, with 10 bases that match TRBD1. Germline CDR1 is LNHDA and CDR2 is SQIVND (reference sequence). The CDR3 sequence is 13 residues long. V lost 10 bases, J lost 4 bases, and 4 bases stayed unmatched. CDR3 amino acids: CATGTGVNQPQHF. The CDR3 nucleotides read TGTGCCACCGGGACAGGGGTAAATCAGCCCCAGCATTTT.

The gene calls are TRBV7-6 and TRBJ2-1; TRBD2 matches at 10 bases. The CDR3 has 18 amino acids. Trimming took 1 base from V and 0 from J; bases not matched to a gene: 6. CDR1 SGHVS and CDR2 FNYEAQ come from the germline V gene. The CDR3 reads CASSLGASGGFSYNEQFF. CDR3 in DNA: TGTGCCAGCAGCTTAGGGGCTAGCGGGGGTTTCTCCTACAATGAGCAGTTCTTC.